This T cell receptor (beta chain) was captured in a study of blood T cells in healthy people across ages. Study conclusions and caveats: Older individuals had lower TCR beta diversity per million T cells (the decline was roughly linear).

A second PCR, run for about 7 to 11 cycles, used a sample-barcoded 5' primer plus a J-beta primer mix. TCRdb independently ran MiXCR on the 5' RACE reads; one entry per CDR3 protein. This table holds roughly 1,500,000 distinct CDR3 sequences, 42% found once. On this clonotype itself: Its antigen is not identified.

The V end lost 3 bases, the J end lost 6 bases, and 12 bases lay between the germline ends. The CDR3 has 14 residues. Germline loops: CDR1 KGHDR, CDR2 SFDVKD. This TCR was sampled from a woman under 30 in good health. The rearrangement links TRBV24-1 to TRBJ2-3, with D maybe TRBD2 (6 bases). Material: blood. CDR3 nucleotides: TGTGCCACCAGTGATACGGCGGGGACGGATACGCAGTATTTT. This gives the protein CATSDTAGTDTQYF.